This T cell receptor beta chain was documented in a study of T cell changes during pregnancy in multiple sclerosis. The germline V gene has CDR1 MDHEN and CDR2 SYDVKM. This CDR3 is 18 amino acids long. J gave up 2 bases and V 6 bases, and 12 bases lay outside the gene matches. Generated by immunoSEQ multiplex PCR, the TCRdb table keeps only in-frame clones and is missing some. The data contain around 88,000 clones, over 80% of them singletons. The source is a female donor with multiple sclerosis, enrolled in a pregnancy study. The chain links TRBV28 to TRBJ2-5; the match to TRBD2 covers 13 bases. The specimen comprised peripheral blood, sampled in the first trimester of pregnancy. DNA of the CDR3: TGTGCCAGCAGCCACCTCGGACCGGGACTAGCGGGGCAAGAGACCCAGTACTTC. Translation: CASSHLGPGLAGQETQYF.